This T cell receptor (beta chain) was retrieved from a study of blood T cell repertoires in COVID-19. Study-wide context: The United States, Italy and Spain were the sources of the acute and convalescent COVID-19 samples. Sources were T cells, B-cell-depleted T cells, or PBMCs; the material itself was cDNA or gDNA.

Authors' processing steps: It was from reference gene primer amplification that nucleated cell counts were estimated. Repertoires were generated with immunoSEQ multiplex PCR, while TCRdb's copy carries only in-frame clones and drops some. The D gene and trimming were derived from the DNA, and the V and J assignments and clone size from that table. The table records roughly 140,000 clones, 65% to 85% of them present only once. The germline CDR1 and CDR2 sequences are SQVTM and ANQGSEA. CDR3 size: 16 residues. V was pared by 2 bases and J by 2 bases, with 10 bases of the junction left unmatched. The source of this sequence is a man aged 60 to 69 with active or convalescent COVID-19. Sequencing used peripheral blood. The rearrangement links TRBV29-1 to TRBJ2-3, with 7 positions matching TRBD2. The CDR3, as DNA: TGCAGCGTTGAATTTGGCACTAGCGCCTTCACAGATACGCAGTATTTT. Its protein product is CSVEFGTSAFTDTQYF.